This T cell receptor beta chain emerged from a study of blood T cells in healthy people across ages. Through a sample-barcoded 5' primer and a J-beta primer mix, a second PCR was run for roughly 6 to 12 cycles. TCRdb re-analysed the 5' RACE reads in MiXCR, keeping a single row per CDR3 protein. Among 850,000 or so distinct CDR3 sequences listed, under 30% were seen once. This clonotype has more than one count but fewer than ten. A read error may account for a junction end that differs from germline. The TCR was taken from a woman at least 80 years old in good health. The sample was blood.

CDR3 loop: CVSSSIAGGLNEQFF. The CDR3 region has the DNA TGTGTCAGCAGTTCAATAGCGGGGGGATTGAATGAGCAGTTCTTC. The chain joins TRBV6-2 or TRBV6-3 to TRBJ2-1; 10 bases align to TRBD2. In germline, CDR1 is MNHEY, CDR2 SVGEGT. CDR3 length: 15 residues.